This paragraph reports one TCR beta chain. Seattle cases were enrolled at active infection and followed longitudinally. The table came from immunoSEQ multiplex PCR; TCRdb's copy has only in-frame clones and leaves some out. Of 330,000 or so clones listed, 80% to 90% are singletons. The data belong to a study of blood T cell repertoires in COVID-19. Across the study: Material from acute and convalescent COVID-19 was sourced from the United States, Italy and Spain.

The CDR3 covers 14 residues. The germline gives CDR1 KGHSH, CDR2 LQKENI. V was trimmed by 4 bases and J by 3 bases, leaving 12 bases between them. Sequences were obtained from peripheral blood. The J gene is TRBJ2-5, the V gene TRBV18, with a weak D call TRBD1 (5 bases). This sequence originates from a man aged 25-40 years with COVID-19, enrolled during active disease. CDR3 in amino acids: CASSRRVPEETQYF. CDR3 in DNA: TGTGCCAGCTCACGCAGGGTCCCCGAAGAGACCCAGTACTTC.